What follows are 23 T cell receptor beta chains derived from one specimen sequenced in a study of low-dose radiotherapy and immunotherapy resistance in tumors. Time point indicated: after trial treatment. Documented treatment: LDRT plus nivolumab, ipilimumab, low-dose cyclophosphamide and aspirin (RACIN trial). Covering alpha and beta chains, TRAV- and TRBV-specific primers were used for the first-strand cDNA. A 20-cycle PCR with a constant-region primer and V-primer adapter amplified TCRs. TCRdb reanalysed the reads using MiXCR and keeps one entry per CDR3 protein. In the table there are about 58,000 distinct CDR3 sequences, 20% to 25% of which are singletons. The specimen comprised PBMCs, sampled after low-dose radiotherapy plus immunotherapy. The receptors stem from a male donor with prostate cancer.

In this sample, this clonotype turned up many times. The chain employs TRBV3-1 and TRBJ2-3, with D possibly matching TRBD1 (5 bases). The V and J ends lost 6 bases and 1 base respectively, with 11 bases between them. This CDR3 is 14 amino acids long. Germline V gene data show CDR1 as LGHDT and CDR2 as YNNKEL (reference sequence). CDR3 sequence reads: CASRKVGRTDTQYF. Written as DNA, the CDR3 is TGTGCCAGCAGAAAGGTGGGGCGCACAGATACGCAGTATTTT.

This clonotype occurred many times. V is TRBV24-1 and J is TRBJ2-2; 11 bases agree with TRBD2. The CDR3 sequence is 18 residues long. The germline V gene has CDR1 KGHDR and CDR2 SFDVKD. J lost 1 base, V lost 4 bases, and 7 bases had no gene match. CDR3 sequence (DNA): TGTGCCACCAGTGACCTACCGGGACTAGCGGAGAACACCGGGGAGCTGTTTTTT. Translation gives CATSDLPGLAENTGELFF.

This clonotype was counted ten times or more. The chain combines TRBV18 with TRBJ1-3; tentative D call: TRBD1 (6 bases). Germline loops: CDR1 KGHSH, CDR2 LQKENI. CDR3 length: 14 residues. V shed 3 bases and J shed 2 bases, with 8 bases lying between them. The CDR3 spells CASSPDRTGNTIYF. CDR3 nucleotides: TGTGCCAGCTCACCGGACAGAACTGGAAACACCATATATTTT.

Many counts were recorded for this clonotype. The chain employs TRBV6-2 or TRBV6-3 and TRBJ2-1, with no clear D. CDR3 length equals 13 residues. Germline lookup yields CDR1 MNHEY and CDR2 SVGEGT. V lost 6 bases, J lost 5 bases, and 11 bases lay in between. The CDR3 DNA is TGTGCCAGCAGCCCCATTCAAGACAATGAGCAGTTCTTC. Translation gives CASSPIQDNEQFF.

The J gene is TRBJ1-5, the V gene TRBV24-1; D gene uncertain. Germline V lookup: CDR1 KGHDR, CDR2 SFDVKD. Trimming removed 9 bases at V and 3 bases at J, with 8 bases between. CDR3 length: 12 amino acids. CDR3 DNA: TGTGCCACCGCGGCAGACAATCAGCCCCAGCATTTT. Translating it yields CATAADNQPQHF.

The table lists this clonotype with many counts. The rearrangement joins TRBV12-3 or TRBV12-4 to TRBJ1-2; tentatively, D is TRBD1 (5 bases). The CDR3 is 15 residues long. The V gene lost 7 bases and the J gene lost 5 bases, with 20 bases spanning the gap. The CDR3 protein is CASNFMAGQQYGYTF. The CDR3 DNA reads TGTGCCAGCAATTTTATGGCAGGACAACAATATGGCTACACCTTC.

This clonotype was seen a few times. The genes are TRBV5-1 and TRBJ2-1, with D possibly being TRBD2 (6 bases). CDR3 length equals 13 residues. V was cut by 5 bases and J by 6 bases, with 12 bases left in between. CDR1 and CDR2 (germline): SGHRS, YFSETQ. CDR3 region: CASRSGFGNEQFF. DNA of the CDR3: TGCGCCAGCAGGAGCGGGTTCGGCAATGAGCAGTTCTTC.

This clonotype showed up many times. V is TRBV6-2 or TRBV6-3 and J is TRBJ2-7; 12 bases agree with TRBD2. V shed 6 bases and J 1 base; nucleotides not matched to a gene: 4. The length of the CDR3 is 15 residues. Germline lookup yields CDR1 MNHEY and CDR2 SVGEGT. CDR3 protein: CASRPGLAGSYEQYF. The CDR3 DNA is TGTGCCAGCAGACCGGGACTAGCGGGTTCCTACGAGCAGTACTTC.

Notes on this clonotype: The likely explanation is a read error, given a far larger clone one base away. The V gene is TRBV12-3 or TRBV12-4, the J gene TRBJ2-7, with a weak D call TRBD2 (6 bases). This CDR3 has 16 amino acids. The V and J ends lost 6 bases and 7 bases respectively, with 25 bases between them. DNA for the CDR3: TGTGCCAGCAGCAAACTGGGACTGAGCTCCTACAATGAGCAGTACTTC. Translation gives CASSKLGLSSYNEQYF.

This clonotype appeared many times. The chain links TRBV29-1 to TRBJ1-1; maybe TRBD1 (5 bases). The CDR3 has 14 amino acids. The germline CDR1 and CDR2 sequences are SQVTM and ANQGSEA. Trimming left V 6 bases short and J 2 bases short, with 16 bases between. The chain's CDR3 is CSVQTGTANTEAFF. CDR3 nucleotide sequence: TGCAGCGTACAGACCGGGACGGCCAACACTGAAGCTTTCTTT.

This clonotype was recorded at least ten times. This chain connects TRBV7-8 to TRBJ2-3; tentatively, D is TRBD1 or TRBD2 (5 bases each). CDR3 length equals 16 residues. Looked up from germline, CDR1 is SGHVS and CDR2 is FQNEAQ. Deletions cut 3 bases from V and 2 bases from J, with 15 bases between. CDR3 DNA sequence: TGTGCCAGCAGCTTTATCCGGGACCCTATCACAGATACGCAGTATTTT. Encoded protein: CASSFIRDPITDTQYF.

The gene calls are TRBV30 and TRBJ1-2; 8 positions agree with TRBD1. CDR1 GTSNPN and CDR2 SVGIG come from the germline V gene (reference sequence). The CDR3 covers 13 residues. V shed 1 base, J shed 6 bases, and the junction held 4 bases outside the gene matches. CDR3 nucleotide sequence: TGTGCCTGGAGTGGGACAGGGCTTAATGGCTACACCTTC. Translation: CAWSGTGLNGYTF.

This clonotype was seen just once. In DNA form, the CDR3 reads TGCGCCAGCAGCCAAGTGGCGCCCAAGCACGACGACAGGGTATACACTGAAGCTTTCTTT. Amino acid sequence: CASSQVAPKHDDRVYTEAFF. The chain employs TRBV4-3 and TRBJ1-1; 7 bases are a match to TRBD1. CDR3 length: 20 residues. Looked up from germline, CDR1 is LGHNA and CDR2 is YSLEER. The trim removed 1 base at V and 3 bases at J, leaving 20 bases unmatched.

The gene calls are TRBV29-1 and TRBJ2-1; TRBD2 agrees at 11 bases. The V and J ends lost 7 bases and 6 bases, in that order; junction bases with no gene match: 8. Germline-derived CDR1 and CDR2 are SQVTM and ANQGSEA. The CDR3 has 14 amino acids. CDR3 bases: TGCAGCGCAACTACTAGCGGGGGCTCCAATGAGCAGTTCTTC. It yields the protein CSATTSGGSNEQFF.

Within the sample, this clonotype is medium-sized (0.01 to 0.1%). The rearrangement joins TRBV24-1 to TRBJ2-6; a weak D match, TRBD1 (5 bases). The CDR3 contains 16 residues. V lost 9 bases to trimming and J lost 0 bases, with 14 bases between them. Germline V gene data show CDR1 as KGHDR and CDR2 as SFDVKD. CDR3 sequence: CATRDSQDSGANVLTF. The CDR3 DNA follows: TGTGCCACCCGCGACAGCCAGGACTCTGGGGCCAACGTCCTGACTTTC.

This clonotype was recorded at least ten times. The J gene is TRBJ1-1, the V gene TRBV6-1, with D possibly TRBD1 on 5 matching bases. Trimming shortened V by 3 bases and J by 0 bases, and 11 bases separated the two germline ends. Germline CDR1 is MNHNS and CDR2 is SASEGT. The CDR3 has 15 amino acids. Here the CDR3 DNA reads TGTGCCAGCAGTGACCAGGGTGGGATGAACACTGAAGCTTTCTTT. The encoded protein is CASSDQGGMNTEAFF.

This clonotype was recorded at least ten times. This chain connects TRBV2 to TRBJ2-7; a possible D gene is TRBD1 (6 bases). CDR1 is SNHLY, CDR2 FYNNEI, per germline. V lost 9 bases, J lost 0 bases, and 21 bases lay in between. The CDR3 is 16 amino acids. As DNA, the CDR3 is TGTGCCAGTGCCAACAAACAGGGTCCAGTCTCCTACGAGCAGTACTTC. This gives the protein CASANKQGPVSYEQYF.

Ten or more counts support this clonotype. The V gene is TRBV7-6, the J gene TRBJ2-3; perhaps TRBD2 as D (6 bases). The germline V gene encodes CDR1 SGHVS and CDR2 FNYEAQ. The CDR3 is made up of 13 amino acids. V was shortened by 5 bases and J by 4 bases, with 10 bases between the two germline ends. This chain's CDR3 is CASSQRLADTQYF. The CDR3 region has the DNA TGTGCCAGCAGCCAAAGACTAGCAGATACGCAGTATTTT.

Only a few counts were recorded for this clonotype. The J gene is TRBJ2-3, the V gene TRBV29-1; either TRBD1 or TRBD2 may fit D (5 bases each). Germline CDR1 is SQVTM and CDR2 is ANQGSEA. This CDR3 is 12 amino acids long. V dropped 7 bases and J dropped 0 bases, with 8 bases sitting between them. The CDR3 nucleotides read TGCAGCGGGGGGTTCAGCACAGATACGCAGTATTTT. It translates to CSGGFSTDTQYF.

The table lists this clonotype with many counts. The CDR3 sequence: CASSLPVAGAYNEQFF. CDR3 DNA sequence: TGTGCCAGCAGCCTCCCTGTAGCGGGAGCCTACAATGAGCAGTTCTTC. The chain joins TRBV6-6 to TRBJ2-1, with TRBD2 identical over 9 bases. Trimming at V came to 6 bases and at J to 2 bases, leaving 8 bases not matched to a gene. The CDR3 spans 16 residues. Germline V gives CDR1 MNHNY, CDR2 SVGAGI (reference sequence).

This clonotype occurred many times. V usage is TRBV12-5 and J usage is TRBJ2-7; no reliable D call. The V gene's germline CDR1 is LGHNT and CDR2 FRNRAP. The CDR3 totals 14 residues. V lost 1 base and J lost 5, with 12 bases in between. CDR3 in amino acids: CASGLAPSPHEQYF. CDR3 coding DNA: TGTGCTAGTGGTTTGGCCCCATCCCCTCACGAGCAGTACTTC.

This clonotype was found many times. The V gene is TRBV7-9, the J gene TRBJ2-1; 9 nucleotides align to TRBD2. The length of the CDR3 is 18 residues. The V gene end was trimmed by 1 base and the J gene end by 1 base; junction bases not matched to a gene: 8. Looked up from germline, CDR1 is SEHNR and CDR2 is FQNEAQ (reference sequence). CDR3 DNA: TGTGCCAGCAGCTTAGGGCGGGGGGGGTTATGGTCCTACAATGAGCAGTTCTTC. Encoded protein: CASSLGRGGLWSYNEQFF. The full variable domain, with the rest looked up from reference TRBV7-9 and TRBJ2-1, is DTGVSQNPRHKITKRGQNVTFRCDPISEHNRLYWYRQTLGQGPEFLTYFQNEAQLEKSRLLSDRFSAERPKGSFSTLEIQRTEQGDSAMYLCASSLGRGGLWSYNEQFFGPGTRLTVL.

Ten or more counts support this clonotype. The chain is built from TRBV11-3 and TRBJ2-2; D uncertain. V was shortened by 3 bases and J by 0 bases, with 5 bases between the two germline ends. Germline CDR1 reads SGHNT; CDR2 reads YENEEA. The length of the CDR3 is 14 residues. CDR3 sequence reads: CASSFSANTGELFF. Written as DNA, the CDR3 is TGTGCCAGCAGCTTTTCGGCGAACACCGGGGAGCTGTTTTTT.